The rows below give T cell receptor beta chains drawn from one sample of a study of blood T cells in healthy people across ages. TCRdb reprocessed the 5' RACE reads with MiXCR, giving one entry per CDR3 protein. The data hold 750,000 to 950,000 distinct CDR3 sequences, with under 30% observed a single time. This same sample was also part of a study on T cells of mothers and their children.

Sequencing was carried out using blood. These receptors originate from a boy between 10 and 17 years old in good health. Both conserved end residues are part of each CDR3.

>TRBV7-7|TRBJ2-5
CASSLGTGLSETQYF
>TRBV7-6|TRBJ1-5
CASSLPPRQGFNQPQHF
>TRBV10-3|TRBJ2-7
CAISDVEGLYEQYF
>TRBV6-5|TRBJ2-5
CASSLGAGTETQYF
>TRBV6-6|TRBJ1-2
CASSSRGLYGYTF
>TRBV6-6|TRBJ1-2
CASRRQGEGGYTF
>TRBV20-1|TRBJ2-1
CSVGGGLSYF
>TRBV6-6|TRBJ2-5
CASSLGGGYQETQYF
>TRBV4-2|TRBJ1-5
CASSQDRHPSNQPQHF
>TRBV24-1|TRBJ2-3
CATSAPGLAGGTDTQYF
>TRBV2|TRBJ2-5
CASSEVGQGYQETQYF
>TRBV15|TRBJ1-2
CATSNDTYDYGYTF
>TRBV20-1|TRBJ2-3
CSATLAGESTDTQYF
>TRBV11-2|-
CASTRLASNEQFF
>TRBV11-2|TRBJ2-4
CASSPEGGSLNAKNVQYF
>TRBV28|TRBJ2-4
CASSLVQGGGIQYF
>TRBV27|TRBJ2-7
CASSPGQQSSYEQYF
>TRBV20-1|TRBJ1-1
CSARLRQVRNTEAFF
>TRBV2|TRBJ1-6
CASSGTKPLHF
>TRBV5-1|TRBJ2-2
CASGETGTGTGELFF